This T cell receptor (beta chain) was sequenced during a study of T cells in Graves' hyperthyroidism and ophthalmopathy. Ophthalmopathy cases scored 3 or more on the Clinical Activity Score and 4 or more on NOSPECS grade, with duration below 3 months. Study-level points and caveats: Model-based prediction identified ophthalmopathy a median 6.5 months prior to its onset. Blood shared most expanded thyroid clonotypes above 0.001.

The TCR beta CDR3 regions underwent amplification using RNA transcripts as the source. The TCR CDR3 first-round RT-PCR relied on the HTBI primer set. Each CDR3 protein is one row after TCRdb ran MiXCR on the multiplex PCR reads. This table has approximately 620,000 distinct CDR3 sequences, about 16% appearing once. This clonotype was detected ten times or more. Its specificity is unknown. V lost 1 base to trimming and J lost 7 bases; unmatched junction nucleotides: 5. This CDR3 comprises 13 residues. CDR1 is GTSNPN, CDR2 SVGIG, per germline (reference sequence). Source material: blood. The TCR was taken from a woman aged 40 to 49 with Graves' ophthalmopathy. The V gene is TRBV30, the J gene TRBJ1-2; 8 bases are shared with TRBD1. As DNA, the CDR3 is TGTGCCTGGAGTGCGACAGGGGTCAGTGGCTACACCTTC. Translation gives CAWSATGVSGYTF.